Presented here are 30 T cell receptor beta chains from one specimen sequenced in a study of blood T cells in healthy people across ages. Primed by a sample-barcoded 5' primer and a J-beta primer mix, a second PCR proceeded for 7 to 11 cycles. MiXCR was run by TCRdb on the 5' RACE reads, yielding one entry per CDR3 protein. The top ten clones hold around 4% of a sample with some 1.5 million distinct CDR3 sequences, approximately 43% of them seen once. The sequencing input was blood. The origin of the receptors is a woman between 18 and 29 years old in good health.

This clonotype was found a few times. The chain links TRBV29-1 to TRBJ2-3, with 9 bases matching TRBD1. CDR3 length: 16 residues. Per germline, CDR1 SQVTM and CDR2 ANQGSEA. V shed 0 bases and J 1 base; nucleotides not matched to a gene: 5. The CDR3 spells CSVEDPRDRGTDTQYF. The CDR3, as DNA: TGCAGCGTTGAAGATCCCCGGGACAGGGGCACAGATACGCAGTATTTT.

V and J are TRBV28 and TRBJ1-1, with D tentatively TRBD1 (6 bases). The V gene lost 5 bases and the J gene lost 0 bases, with 13 bases spanning the gap. The CDR3 has 15 amino acids. In germline, CDR1 is MDHEN, CDR2 SYDVKM. CDR3 sequence reads: CASSTRTVLNTEAFF. DNA for the CDR3: TGTGCCAGCAGTACACGGACAGTCCTGAACACTGAAGCTTTCTTT. The variable domain in full, completed from reference TRBV28 and TRBJ1-1, reads DVKVTQSSRYLVKRTGEKVFLECVQDMDHENMFWYRQDPGLGLRLIYFSYDVKMKEKGDIPEGYSVSREKKERFSLILESASTNQTSMYLCASSTRTVLNTEAFFGQGTRLTVV.

V usage is TRBV2 and J usage is TRBJ2-4, with D maybe TRBD1 (6 bases). Germline loops: CDR1 SNHLY, CDR2 FYNNEI. V was shortened by 5 bases and J by 3 bases, with 23 bases between the two germline ends. The CDR3 extends over 18 amino acids. CDR3 nucleotide sequence: TGTGCCAGCAGTTTTCTCCGGGACACTCAAATGGACAAAAACATTCAGTACTTC. Its protein product is CASSFLRDTQMDKNIQYF.

V gene TRBV27 combines with J gene TRBJ2-7; TRBD1 matches at 10 bases. Germline values: CDR1 MNHEY, CDR2 SMNVEV (reference sequence). This CDR3 comprises 18 residues. V lost 5 bases, J lost 0 bases, and 13 bases stayed unmatched. The CDR3 protein is CASSPRQGAERTSYEQYF. The CDR3, as DNA: TGTGCCAGCAGTCCAAGACAGGGGGCAGAGCGGACCTCCTACGAGCAGTACTTC.

The chain employs TRBV27 and TRBJ2-3; a weak D match, TRBD2 (6 bases). CDR1 is MNHEY, CDR2 SMNVEV, per germline (reference sequence). This CDR3 comprises 14 residues. The germline V and J ends were trimmed by 5 bases and 2 bases, with 11 bases remaining between them. The CDR3 DNA reads TGTGCCAGCAGTGTAGCGCGGGACACAGATACGCAGTATTTT. This encodes CASSVARDTDTQYF.

The chain has TRBV29-1 and TRBJ1-2; no definite D call. V was cut by 5 bases and J by 0 bases, with 16 bases left in between. The germline V gene encodes CDR1 SQVTM and CDR2 ANQGSEA. The CDR3 extends over 15 amino acids. The CDR3 here is CSVQKYTSTNYGYTF. CDR3 DNA sequence: TGCAGCGTTCAAAAATACACAAGCACTAACTATGGCTACACCTTC. The whole variable domain, remainder taken from reference TRBV29-1 and TRBJ1-2, is SAVISQKPSRDICQRGTSLTIQCQVDSQVTMMFWYRQQPGQSLTLIATANQGSEATYESGFVIDKFPISRPNLTFSTLTVSNMSPEDSSIYLCSVQKYTSTNYGYTFGSGTRLTVV.

This clonotype was picked up a small number of times. The CDR3 DNA follows: TGTGCCAGCAGTTCATCCCTCACCGAAGGGCAGGGTGGCTACACCTTC. Translated, it gives CASSSSLTEGQGGYTF. This chain joins TRBV12-3 or TRBV12-4 and TRBJ1-2; TRBD1 is a possible D gene (5 bases). V was cut by 4 bases and J by 7 bases, with 22 bases left in between. This CDR3 region has 16 residues.

This clonotype was counted a few times. The rearrangement joins TRBV20-1 to TRBJ2-1, with 7 bases matching TRBD2. This CDR3 contains 16 residues. V dropped 5 bases and J dropped 1; count of bases not matched to a gene: 11. Germline CDR1 is DFQATT and CDR2 is SNEGSKA (reference sequence). DNA of the CDR3: TGCAGTGCTCCCTCCCAACCAGCGGGGTCCTACAATGAGCAGTTCTTC. Protein product: CSAPSQPAGSYNEQFF.

This clonotype has just a few counts. The V gene is TRBV12-3 or TRBV12-4, the J gene TRBJ1-2; maybe TRBD1 (6 bases). The CDR3 is made up of 15 amino acids. Trimming pared 2 bases from V and 4 bases from J, leaving 14 bases between. This CDR3 reads CASSLLDSTVYGYTF. DNA of the CDR3: TGTGCCAGCAGTTTATTGGACAGCACAGTCTATGGCTACACCTTC.

This clonotype has a count of ten or more. This chain uses TRBV3-1 with TRBJ2-3; D gene uncertain. The germline CDR1 and CDR2 sequences are LGHDT and YNNKEL (reference sequence). V was shortened by 1 base and J by 0 bases, with 8 bases between the two germline ends. The CDR3 extends over 15 amino acids. Here the CDR3 reads CASSQGFSSTDTQYF. As DNA, the CDR3 is TGTGCCAGCAGCCAAGGTTTTAGCAGCACAGATACGCAGTATTTT.

The gene calls are TRBV29-1 and TRBJ2-1, with D maybe TRBD1 (6 bases). Germline CDR1 reads SQVTM; CDR2 reads ANQGSEA. Trimming pared 6 bases from V and 7 bases from J, leaving 19 bases between. The CDR3 consists of 14 residues. The CDR3 loop reads CSVPRPPGDNEQFF. The CDR3 DNA reads TGCAGCGTACCACGCCCTCCAGGGGATAATGAGCAGTTCTTC.

The rearrangement links TRBV25-1 to TRBJ1-2, with a weak D call TRBD1 (6 bases). The length of the CDR3 is 13 residues. V lost 0 bases and J 7 bases, leaving 9 bases between the germline ends. The V gene's germline CDR1 is MGHDK and CDR2 SYGVNS. This chain's CDR3 is CASSEYRGRGYTF. The CDR3 coding sequence is TGTGCCAGCAGTGAATATCGGGGGCGTGGCTACACCTTC.

The J gene is TRBJ2-3, the V gene TRBV5-1; 11 bases line up with TRBD2. Germline CDR1 is SGHRS and CDR2 is YFSETQ. Germline trimming cut 0 bases from V and 2 bases from J; bases unmatched to any gene: 11. The CDR3 spans 19 residues. CDR3 coding DNA: TGCGCCAGCAGCTTGGCATTGGGACTAGCGGATTACTACACAGATACGCAGTATTTT. Its translation is CASSLALGLADYYTDTQYF.

The chain combines TRBV29-1 with TRBJ2-5, with a tentative D call TRBD2 (6 bases). Trimming stripped 4 bases from V and 5 bases from J, with 11 bases between. CDR1 and CDR2 (germline): SQVTM, ANQGSEA. The CDR3 extends over 12 amino acids. The CDR3 region is CSVAGTGETQYF. The CDR3, as DNA: TGCAGCGTTGCAGGGACTGGGGAGACCCAGTACTTC.

This clonotype was detected a few times. The V gene is TRBV11-2, the J gene TRBJ2-3; TRBD2 matches 13 bases. J lost 8 bases, V lost 5 bases, and 10 bases had no gene match. The CDR3 consists of 16 residues. Germline CDR1 is SGHAT and CDR2 is FQNNGV. The CDR3 DNA is TGTGCCAGCAGCAAAACTAGCGGGGGGGCCGTGGTTACGCAGTATTTT. As protein: CASSKTSGGAVVTQYF.

The count of this clonotype is one. V is TRBV6-1 and J is TRBJ2-2, with a weak D call TRBD2 (6 bases). CDR3 length: 15 residues. Trimming took 4 bases from V and 1 from J, leaving 10 bases between them. Germline lookup yields CDR1 MNHNS and CDR2 SASEGT. CDR3 sequence: CASSGWRGNTGELFF. In DNA, the CDR3 is TGTGCCAGCAGTGGATGGAGGGGGAACACCGGGGAGCTGTTTTTT.

The V and J genes are TRBV2 and TRBJ1-5, with a tentative D call TRBD1 (5 bases). Germline V gene sequence: CDR1 SNHLY, CDR2 FYNNEI. The V and J ends lost 6 bases and 5 bases respectively, with 17 bases between them. The CDR3 totals 15 residues. The CDR3 bases are TGTGCCAGCAGGTTAACCGGGACTGTTCATCAGCCCCAGCATTTT. Residues: CASRLTGTVHQPQHF.

The chain combines TRBV29-1 with TRBJ2-3; D might be TRBD1 (8 bases). V gave up 2 bases and J gave up 7 bases, with 16 bases separating them. The germline V gene has CDR1 SQVTM and CDR2 ANQGSEA. The length of the CDR3 is 14 residues. CDR3 loop: CSVEKDREGYTQYF. CDR3 sequence (DNA): TGCAGCGTTGAAAAGGACAGGGAGGGATATACGCAGTATTTT.

In this sample, this clonotype turned up a few times. V gene TRBV4-3 combines with J gene TRBJ2-1; perhaps TRBD2 as D (5 bases). The CDR3 runs 17 residues. Germline V gives CDR1 LGHNA, CDR2 YSLEER. The V gene lost 0 bases and the J gene lost 7 bases, with 19 bases spanning the gap. Here the CDR3 DNA reads TGCGCCAGCAGCCAAGATAGAGGCGCTTACCGAGGGAATGAGCAGTTCTTC. It encodes CASSQDRGAYRGNEQFF.

Only a few counts were recorded for this clonotype. This sequence joins TRBV27 and TRBJ1-6, with unresolved D. This CDR3 is built from 17 residues. V lost 4 bases to trimming and J lost 4 bases, with 17 bases between them. The V gene's germline CDR1 is MNHEY and CDR2 SMNVEV (reference sequence). The CDR3 protein is CASSSCGEGSYNSPLHF. Written as DNA, the CDR3 is TGTGCCAGCAGTTCGTGCGGGGAGGGATCTTATAATTCACCCCTCCACTTT.

V gene TRBV27 combines with J gene TRBJ2-3, with D tentatively TRBD1 or TRBD2 (5 bases each). V lost 5 bases and J 2 bases, leaving 14 bases between the germline ends. Germline CDR1 and CDR2: MNHEY and SMNVEV (reference sequence). CDR3 length: 15 residues. For the CDR3, the DNA is TGTGCCAGCAGTCCGTGGGACCCCGACACAGATACGCAGTATTTT. Translated, it gives CASSPWDPDTDTQYF.

The chain employs TRBV24-1 and TRBJ2-7, with a weak D call TRBD1 (7 bases). V shed 3 bases and J shed 7 bases, with 15 bases lying between them. Germline V CDR1 and CDR2: KGHDR, SFDVKD. This CDR3 has 14 amino acids. The CDR3 region has the DNA TGTGCCACCAGTGATACACTCAGGGGGGATGAGCAGTACTTC. This encodes CATSDTLRGDEQYF.

This clonotype turned up a few times. The CDR3 coding sequence is TGCGCCAGCAGCCAAGATATGCGAGAGCAGTACTTC. Residues: CASSQDMREQYF. The V and J genes are TRBV4-1 and TRBJ2-7; no firm D call. Germline V gene lookup returns CDR1 MGHRA and CDR2 YSYEKL. The germline V and J ends were trimmed by 0 bases and 7 bases, with 7 bases remaining between them. This CDR3 contains 12 residues.

The chain links TRBV27 to TRBJ1-6, with D uncertain. The germline gives CDR1 MNHEY, CDR2 SMNVEV (reference sequence). Trimming cost V 6 bases and J 7 bases, with 16 bases left between them. The CDR3 has 15 amino acids. The CDR3 reads CASRDVGSGNSPLHF. CDR3 DNA sequence: TGTGCCAGCAGGGACGTGGGGTCCGGGAATTCACCCCTCCACTTT.

This clonotype was counted only a few times. The rearrangement links TRBV11-2 to TRBJ2-1; D is uncertain. The CDR3 spans 12 residues. The germline gives CDR1 SGHAT, CDR2 FQNNGV. With 1 base removed from V and 11 bases from J, the gap between germline ends came to 9 bases. CDR3 in DNA: TGTGCCAGCAGCTTAGTTCTCGAGAAGCAGTTCTTC. Encoded protein: CASSLVLEKQFF.

This clonotype appeared once. V usage is TRBV7-2 and J usage is TRBJ1-1; 8 nucleotides line up with TRBD1. The V gene end was trimmed by 3 bases and the J gene end by 7 bases; junction bases not matched to a gene: 4. Per germline, CDR1 SGHTA and CDR2 FQGNSA. CDR3 length: 13 residues. The CDR3 DNA reads as TGTGCCAGCAGCTTCAGGGGGCGAAATGAAGCTTTCTTT. Residues: CASSFRGRNEAFF.

This clonotype was picked up many times. CDR3 sequence (DNA): TGCAGCGTTGATGGGCCAGGGACCCACAATGAGCAGTTCTTC. It is translated as CSVDGPGTHNEQFF. V is TRBV29-1 and J is TRBJ2-1; the D gene could be TRBD1 or TRBD2 (5 bases each). This CDR3 has 14 amino acids. CDR1 and CDR2 from the germline V gene are SQVTM and ANQGSEA. The V end lost 3 bases, the J end lost 5 bases, and 14 bases lay between the germline ends.

The V call is TRBV6-6, the J call TRBJ2-3; D tentatively reads TRBD1 or TRBD2 (5 bases each). The CDR3 is made up of 16 amino acids. Germline CDR1 MNHNY, CDR2 SVGAGI (reference sequence). Deletions cut 6 bases from V and 3 bases from J, with 19 bases between. The CDR3 region is CASSLGLGETTDTQYF. CDR3 in DNA: TGTGCCAGCAGCCTCGGACTGGGGGAGACGACAGATACGCAGTATTTT.

A note on this clonotype: At one end the junction does not follow the germline gene, possibly because of a read error. The V gene is TRBV20-1, the J gene TRBJ2-7; the match to TRBD2 covers 14 bases. The CDR3 has 14 amino acids. Germline lookup yields CDR1 DFQATT and CDR2 SNEGSKA (reference sequence). CDR3 residues: CSAQTSGRANEQYF. In nucleotides, the CDR3 is TGCAGTGCTCAGACTAGCGGGAGGGCCAATGAGCAGTATTTC.

Points on this clonotype: A much larger clonotype is one base distant, so this may be a read error. The chain recombines TRBV7-3 with TRBJ2-1; no clear D. This CDR3 has 15 amino acids. Germline V lookup: CDR1 SGHTA, CDR2 FQGTGA. The V and J ends lost 2 bases and 0 bases respectively, with 8 bases between them. The CDR3 here is CASSLVRHSYNEQFF. CDR3 nucleotide sequence: TGTGCCAGCAGCTTAGTCCGGCACTCCTACAATGAGCAGTTCTTC.